A selection of T cell receptor beta chains follows, all from one sample in a study of T cells after yellow fever vaccination. TCRdb re-called the 5' RACE reads through MiXCR, storing one row per CDR3 protein. The sample carries about 150,000 distinct CDR3 sequences, roughly 6.4% recorded once. Sequencing used CD4+ T cells sorted from PBMCs, obtained on the day of the first yellow fever vaccination. Receptors originate from a young man who received the YFV17D yellow fever vaccine. Each CDR3 is given with its conserved first and last residue. A D gene is named only where the DNA matches it firmly. The size entry is marked missing in some rows and otherwise reads once, few, many or a size class.

j_gene: TRBJ1-4
len: 15
v_gene: TRBV7-9
d_gene: TRBD1
abundance: .
CDR3nt: TGTGCCAGCAGCTCACTAGGGGGCCTGTTCGAAAAACTGTTTTTT
CDR3aa: CASSSLGGLFEKLFF

j_gene: TRBJ2-3
len: 11
v_gene: TRBV28
d_gene: .
abundance: many
CDR3nt: TGTGCCTCTTTCACCTGGAATACGCAGTATTTT
CDR3aa: CASFTWNTQYF

j_gene: TRBJ1-2
len: 16
v_gene: TRBV11-2
d_gene: TRBD1
abundance: .
CDR3nt: TGTGCCAGCAGCTCAAGGTTGGGACAGACTAACTATGGCTACACCTTC
CDR3aa: CASSSRLGQTNYGYTF

j_gene: TRBJ2-3
len: 15
v_gene: TRBV5-4
d_gene: .
abundance: few
CDR3nt: TGTGCCAGCAGCTCGGACAAGGACCACACAGATACGCAGTATTTT
CDR3aa: CASSSDKDHTDTQYF

j_gene: TRBJ2-1
len: 16
v_gene: TRBV5-1
d_gene: TRBD2
abundance: many
CDR3nt: TGCGCCAGCAGCCCACCGGGACTAGCTAGTAAGGATGAGCAGTTCTTC
CDR3aa: CASSPPGLASKDEQFF

j_gene: TRBJ2-1
len: 15
v_gene: TRBV28
d_gene: .
abundance: many
CDR3nt: TGTGCCAGCAGTAGGGCCGGGACATCCTACAATGAGCAGTTCTTC
CDR3aa: CASSRAGTSYNEQFF

j_gene: TRBJ2-2
len: 13
v_gene: TRBV2
d_gene: .
abundance: many
CDR3nt: TGTGCCAGCAGTCGGGAGAACACCGGGGAGCTGTTTTTT
CDR3aa: CASSRENTGELFF

j_gene: TRBJ2-5
len: 15
v_gene: TRBV5-1
d_gene: TRBD1
abundance: few
CDR3nt: TGCGCCAGCAGCTTAATCACAGGGGTCCGAGAGACCCAGTACTTC
CDR3aa: CASSLITGVRETQYF

j_gene: TRBJ2-1
len: 15
v_gene: TRBV9
d_gene: TRBD1
abundance: many
CDR3nt: TGTGCCAGCAGGCCGACAGGGGGCCAAAGGAATGAGCAGTTCTTC
CDR3aa: CASRPTGGQRNEQFF

j_gene: TRBJ1-2
len: 13
v_gene: TRBV6-1
d_gene: .
abundance: many
CDR3nt: TGTGCCAGCAGTCCCGGGCCCTCCTATGGCTACACCTTC
CDR3aa: CASSPGPSYGYTF

j_gene: TRBJ2-5
len: 18
v_gene: TRBV7-2
d_gene: .
abundance: .
CDR3nt: TGTACCAGCAGCTTAGCGCTTTCGCGGGGACCGTACCAAGAGACCCAGTACTTC
CDR3aa: CTSSLALSRGPYQETQYF

j_gene: TRBJ2-5
len: 17
v_gene: TRBV30
d_gene: TRBD1
abundance: many
CDR3nt: TGTGCCTGGAGCGACCCGGGACAGTTACGCCGAGTAGAGACCCAGTACTTC
CDR3aa: CAWSDPGQLRRVETQYF

j_gene: TRBJ2-3
len: 14
v_gene: TRBV28
d_gene: .
abundance: many
CDR3nt: TGTGCCAGCAGTTCTGAAGGGAACCACGATACGCAGTATTTT
CDR3aa: CASSSEGNHDTQYF

j_gene: TRBJ1-2
len: 15
v_gene: TRBV5-1
d_gene: .
abundance: many
CDR3nt: TGCGCCAGCAGCGCGGAAGTACGGGACATATCTGGCTACACCTTC
CDR3aa: CASSAEVRDISGYTF